The text below deals with one T cell receptor beta chain. The antigen is not known. PCR was performed a second time for roughly 7 to 12 cycles using a sample-barcoded 5' primer and a J-beta primer mix. From the 5' RACE reads, TCRdb called clonotypes with MiXCR, one entry per CDR3 protein. Of 1,100,000 or so distinct CDR3 sequences in the sample, more than 35% were seen once. The study isolated at least 7 million PBMCs from each sample. The entry originates in a study of blood T cells in healthy people across ages. Regarding the study as a whole: Fewer expanded clones and more diversity marked long-lived versus aged donors.

V lost 4 bases and J lost 3; bases outside the gene matches: 5. The germline gives CDR1 SGHDT, CDR2 YYEEEE. The CDR3 loop spans 16 amino acids. Sequenced material: blood. The source of this sequence is an older woman in good health. The chain uses TRBV5-6 and TRBJ2-1, with TRBD2 matching 12 bases. CDR3 DNA: TGTGCCAGCAGCCGAGGGACTAGCGGGTTCTACAATGAGCAGTTCTTC. Protein: CASSRGTSGFYNEQFF.